A single sample gave rise to the 20 T cell receptor beta chains below, sequenced in a study of blood T cell repertoires in COVID-19. Measured with immunoSEQ multiplex PCR; TCRdb has only the in-frame clones, and not every one. The sample includes 55,000 to 90,000 clones, roughly four fifths of them seen just once. The sequencing input was peripheral blood. All receptors come from a woman in her 70s with acute or convalescent COVID-19.

This clone was found a few times. V gene TRBV16 combines with J gene TRBJ2-1, with D possibly matching TRBD2 (6 bases). Germline V lookup: CDR1 KGHSY, CDR2 FQNENV. V dropped 1 base and J dropped 8 bases, with 6 bases sitting between them. This CDR3 comprises 12 residues. CDR3 sequence: CASSQWGDEQFF. The CDR3 nucleotides read TGTGCCAGCAGCCAATGGGGGGATGAGCAGTTCTTC.

The rearrangement uses TRBV3-1 (or the pseudogene TRBV3-2) and TRBJ2-3, with TRBD2 matching over 10 bases. The CDR3 covers 16 residues. In germline, CDR1 is LGHDT, CDR2 YNNKEL (reference sequence). The V gene end was trimmed by 4 bases and the J gene end by 1 base; junction bases not matched to a gene: 5. CDR3 in DNA: TGTGCCAGCAGCCGGGGGGGGACTAGCGGCACAGATACGCAGTATTTT. Translating it yields CASSRGGTSGTDTQYF.

This clone was observed once. The rearrangement uses TRBV7-9 and TRBJ2-2; 9 bases are a match to TRBD1. Germline lookup yields CDR1 SEHNR and CDR2 FQNEAQ (reference sequence). With 8 bases clipped from V and 6 bases from J, the junction kept 10 bases outside the gene matches. The CDR3 runs 15 residues. The CDR3 DNA follows: TGTGCCAGCCTAAGGACAGGGGTCCGATCCGGGGAGCTGTTTTTT. Protein sequence: CASLRTGVRSGELFF.

This clone has more than one count but fewer than ten. The chain is built from TRBV27 and TRBJ2-7; 7 nucleotides align to TRBD1. The V gene end was trimmed by 5 bases and the J gene end by 6 bases; junction bases not matched to a gene: 10. The length of the CDR3 is 14 residues. Germline-derived CDR1 and CDR2 are MNHEY and SMNVEV (reference sequence). The CDR3 loop is CASSLQSYRGEQYF. CDR3 DNA sequence: TGTGCCAGCAGTCTCCAATCATACAGGGGCGAGCAGTACTTC.

V gene TRBV14 combines with J gene TRBJ2-2; D gene unclear. Germline V gene sequence: CDR1 SGHDN, CDR2 FVKESK. Trimming pared 4 bases from V and 1 base from J, leaving 7 bases between. The CDR3 runs 14 residues. CDR3 in DNA: TGTGCCAGCAGCCGCGAAAAGAACACCGGGGAGCTGTTTTTT. This gives the protein CASSREKNTGELFF.

J is TRBJ2-5 and V is TRBV7-2; 9 nucleotides line up with TRBD1. The CDR3 covers 15 residues. J gave up 5 bases and V 5 bases, and 9 bases lay outside the gene matches. Germline-derived CDR1 and CDR2 are SGHTA and FQGNSA. DNA of the CDR3: TGTGCCAGCAGCCCGAGTAGTGGGACAGGGGAGACCCAGTACTTC. Translation gives CASSPSSGTGETQYF.

This rearrangement joins TRBV15 to TRBJ2-7, with TRBD1 as a possible D gene (5 bases). Per the germline V gene, CDR1 is LNHNV and CDR2 is YYDKDF (reference sequence). The CDR3 length is 14 residues. V lost 0 bases, J lost 3 bases, and 9 bases lay in between. CDR3 region: CATSRDRVDYEQYF. DNA of the CDR3: TGTGCCACCAGCAGAGACAGGGTCGACTACGAGCAGTACTTC.

In this sample, this clone is medium-sized (0.01 to 0.1%). The chain is built from TRBV28 and TRBJ1-2; TRBD1 matches at 7 bases. CDR3 length equals 13 residues. V trimming: 5 bases; J trimming: 9 bases; junction bases outside the gene matches: 9. Looked up from germline, CDR1 is MDHEN and CDR2 is SYDVKM. The CDR3 sequence is CASSPVDRWSYTF. Written as DNA, the CDR3 is TGTGCCAGCAGTCCTGTGGACAGGTGGAGCTACACCTTC.

Here the CDR3 DNA reads TGTGCCAGCAGCCTCTCCGGGCCAGGAGGGAGACAGCCCCAGCATTTT. This translates into CASSLSGPGGRQPQHF. The V call is TRBV7-9, the J call TRBJ1-5, with no clear D. Trimming shortened V by 5 bases and J by 7 bases, and 21 bases separated the two germline ends. Per the germline V gene, CDR1 is SEHNR and CDR2 is FQNEAQ (reference sequence). The CDR3 covers 16 residues.

The chain links TRBV5-6 to TRBJ1-3; 7 bases agree with TRBD1. The ends lost 4 bases at V and 0 bases at J; junction bases unmatched: 4. This CDR3 spans 15 amino acids. Germline V gives CDR1 SGHDT, CDR2 YYEEEE. The CDR3 spells CASSPRGYSGNTIYF. The CDR3 DNA reads as TGTGCCAGCAGCCCCAGGGGGTACTCTGGAAACACCATATATTTT. The variable domain in full, completed from reference TRBV5-6 and TRBJ1-3, reads DAGVTQSPTHLIKTRGQQVTLRCSPKSGHDTVSWYQQALGQGPQFIFQYYEEEERQRGNFPDRFSGHQFPNYSSELNVNALLLGDSALYLCASSPRGYSGNTIYFGEGSWLTVV.

This clone was seen only a few times. This chain links TRBV9 with TRBJ1-1, with 7 bases lining up with TRBD1. The CDR3 has 12 residues. The trim removed 4 bases at V and 8 bases at J, leaving 5 bases unmatched. CDR1 is SGDLS, CDR2 YYNGEE, per germline. CDR3 nucleotide sequence: TGTGCCAGCAGCCCCCAGACAGGGGAAGCTTTCTTT. It specifies CASSPQTGEAFF.

The J gene is TRBJ1-1, the V gene TRBV30; the match to TRBD1 covers 10 bases. The J segment lost 11 bases and the V segment lost 7 bases, leaving 13 bases of the junction unmatched. The CDR3 length is 13 residues. The germline gives CDR1 GTSNPN, CDR2 SVGIG (reference sequence). The CDR3 here is CAFRDRGYWGAFF. CDR3 DNA: TGTGCCTTCCGGGACAGGGGATATTGGGGGGCTTTCTTT.

The chain has TRBV3-1 (or the pseudogene TRBV3-2) and TRBJ1-2, with 7 bases fitting TRBD1. Germline CDR1 and CDR2: LGHDT and YNNKEL (reference sequence). CDR3 length: 12 amino acids. The ends lost 6 bases at V and 7 bases at J; junction bases unmatched: 5. The CDR3 nucleotides read TGTGCCAGCAGTCGGACAGGTACTGGCTACACCTTC. It yields the protein CASSRTGTGYTF.

This clone turned up a few times. The V call is TRBV9, the J call TRBJ1-6, with D maybe TRBD1 (6 bases). Between the trimmed V and J ends, which lost 3 bases and 6 bases, there was a span of 13 bases. This CDR3 has 15 amino acids. Germline CDR1 and CDR2: SGDLS and YYNGEE. CDR3 in amino acids: CASSDGGGVNSPLHF. The CDR3 region has the DNA TGTGCCAGCAGCGATGGAGGGGGGGTTAATTCACCCCTCCACTTT.

This rearrangement joins TRBV18 to TRBJ2-3, with a tentative D call TRBD1 (5 bases). The germline CDR1 and CDR2 sequences are KGHSH and LQKENI. CDR3 length: 16 residues. Trimming left V 4 bases short and J 0 bases short, with 14 bases between. CDR3 protein: CASSRDQGSSTDTQYF. The CDR3 nucleotides read TGTGCCAGCTCACGAGACCAGGGATCCAGCACAGATACGCAGTATTTT.

The sample holds many counts of this clone. The chain is built from TRBV5-1 and TRBJ2-7, with TRBD1 as a possible D gene (6 bases). CDR1 is SGHRS, CDR2 YFSETQ, per germline. CDR3 length equals 14 residues. Trimming shortened V by 2 bases and J by 3 bases, and 12 bases separated the two germline ends. The CDR3, as DNA: TGCGCCAGCAGCTTCGCGGACAGCGGCTACGAGCAGTACTTC. This sequence encodes CASSFADSGYEQYF.

The chain carries TRBV30 and TRBJ1-1; D gene ambiguous. The V and J ends lost 0 bases and 4 bases respectively, with 9 bases between them. Germline CDR1 is GTSNPN and CDR2 is SVGIG (reference sequence). The CDR3 covers 13 residues. The CDR3 loop reads CAWSVLSGTEAFF. Here the CDR3 DNA reads TGTGCCTGGAGTGTATTGAGCGGCACTGAAGCTTTCTTT.

This chain connects TRBV28 to TRBJ1-1, with no clear D. The germline V and J ends were trimmed by 3 bases and 1 base, with 3 bases remaining between them. The CDR3 contains 12 residues. Germline CDR1 and CDR2: MDHEN and SYDVKM. The CDR3 loop reads CASSFRNTEAFF. The CDR3 region has the DNA TGTGCCAGCAGTTTCAGGAACACTGAAGCTTTCTTT.

This chain links TRBV29-1 with TRBJ1-2; unclear D gene. The CDR3 spans 14 residues. V shed 1 base and J shed 5 bases, with 14 bases lying between them. Per the germline V gene, CDR1 is SQVTM and CDR2 is ANQGSEA. The chain's CDR3 is CSVEGASVPYGYTF. The CDR3 DNA is TGCAGCGTTGAAGGGGCCTCGGTCCCATATGGCTACACCTTC.

The chain employs TRBV24-1 and TRBJ2-3; a possible D gene is TRBD1 (5 bases). The V end lost 9 bases, the J end lost 0 bases, and 9 bases lay between the germline ends. Germline V gene sequence: CDR1 KGHDR, CDR2 SFDVKD. The CDR3 consists of 13 residues. CDR3 sequence reads: CATGAESTDTQYF. CDR3 DNA sequence: TGTGCCACCGGGGCGGAAAGCACAGATACGCAGTATTTT.